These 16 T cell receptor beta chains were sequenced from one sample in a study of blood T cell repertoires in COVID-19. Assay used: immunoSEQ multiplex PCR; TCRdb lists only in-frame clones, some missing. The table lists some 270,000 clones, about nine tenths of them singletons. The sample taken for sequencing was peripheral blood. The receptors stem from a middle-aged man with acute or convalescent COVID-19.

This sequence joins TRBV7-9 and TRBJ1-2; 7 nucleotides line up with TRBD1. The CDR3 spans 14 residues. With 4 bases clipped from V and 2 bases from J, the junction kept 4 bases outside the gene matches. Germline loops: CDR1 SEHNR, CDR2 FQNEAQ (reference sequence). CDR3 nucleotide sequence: TGTGCCAGCAGCTCGGGACAGCGAAACTATGGCTACACCTTC. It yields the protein CASSSGQRNYGYTF.

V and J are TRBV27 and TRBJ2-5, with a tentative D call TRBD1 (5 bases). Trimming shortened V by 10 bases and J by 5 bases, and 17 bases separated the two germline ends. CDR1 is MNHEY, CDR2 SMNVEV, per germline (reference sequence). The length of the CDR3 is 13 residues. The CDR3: CATRPGNGETQYF. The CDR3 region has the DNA TGTGCCACCAGACCAGGGAATGGCGAGACCCAGTACTTC.

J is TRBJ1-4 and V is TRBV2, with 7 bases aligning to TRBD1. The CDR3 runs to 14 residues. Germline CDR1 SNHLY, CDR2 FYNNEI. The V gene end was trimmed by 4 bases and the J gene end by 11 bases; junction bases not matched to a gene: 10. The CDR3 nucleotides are TGTGCCAGCAGTGTTCCGGGACAGCGAGGCAAACTGTTTTTT. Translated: CASSVPGQRGKLFF.

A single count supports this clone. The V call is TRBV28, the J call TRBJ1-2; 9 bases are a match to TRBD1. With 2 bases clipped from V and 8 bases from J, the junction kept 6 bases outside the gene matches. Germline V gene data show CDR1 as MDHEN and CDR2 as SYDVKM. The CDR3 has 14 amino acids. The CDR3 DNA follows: TGTGCCAGCAGTTTAGTACAGGGGGCGAGCGGCTACACCTTC. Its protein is CASSLVQGASGYTF.

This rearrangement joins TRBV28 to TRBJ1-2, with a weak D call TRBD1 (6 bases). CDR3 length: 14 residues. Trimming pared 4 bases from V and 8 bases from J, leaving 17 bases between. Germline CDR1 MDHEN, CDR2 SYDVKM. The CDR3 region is CASSSGRGPAGYTF. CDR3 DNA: TGTGCCAGCAGTTCAGGCAGGGGCCCTGCCGGCTACACCTTC.

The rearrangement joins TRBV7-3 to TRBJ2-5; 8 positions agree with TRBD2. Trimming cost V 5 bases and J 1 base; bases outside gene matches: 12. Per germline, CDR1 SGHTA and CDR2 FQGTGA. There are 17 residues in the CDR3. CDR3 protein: CASSLGRGGGTQETQYF. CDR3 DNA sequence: TGTGCCAGCAGCCTCGGGCGAGGCGGGGGGACCCAAGAGACCCAGTACTTC.

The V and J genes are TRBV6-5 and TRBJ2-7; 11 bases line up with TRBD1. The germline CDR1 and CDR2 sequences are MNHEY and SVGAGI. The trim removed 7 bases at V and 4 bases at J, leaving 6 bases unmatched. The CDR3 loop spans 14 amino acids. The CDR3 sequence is CASTVDRGPYEQYF. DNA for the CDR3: TGTGCCAGCACTGTGGACAGGGGGCCTTACGAGCAGTACTTC.

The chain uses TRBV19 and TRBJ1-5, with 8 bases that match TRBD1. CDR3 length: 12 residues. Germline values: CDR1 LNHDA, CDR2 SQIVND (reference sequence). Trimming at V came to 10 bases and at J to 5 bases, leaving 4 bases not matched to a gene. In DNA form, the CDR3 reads TGTGCCACTGAACAGGGGGATCAGCCCCAGCATTTT. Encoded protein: CATEQGDQPQHF.

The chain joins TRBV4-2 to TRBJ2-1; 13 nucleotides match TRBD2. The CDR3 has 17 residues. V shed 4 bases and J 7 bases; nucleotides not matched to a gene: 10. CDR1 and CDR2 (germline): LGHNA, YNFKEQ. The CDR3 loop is CASSLLTSGGATNEQFF. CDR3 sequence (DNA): TGTGCCAGCAGCCTCTTAACTAGCGGGGGGGCCACGAATGAGCAGTTCTTC.

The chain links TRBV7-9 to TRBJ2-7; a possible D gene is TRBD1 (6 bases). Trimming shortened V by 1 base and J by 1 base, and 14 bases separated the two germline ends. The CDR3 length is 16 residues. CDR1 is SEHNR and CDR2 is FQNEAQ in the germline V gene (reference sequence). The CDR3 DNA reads TGTGCCAGCAGCTTAGTTGGGGGCTCGAGTTCCTACGAGCAGTACTTC. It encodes CASSLVGGSSSYEQYF.

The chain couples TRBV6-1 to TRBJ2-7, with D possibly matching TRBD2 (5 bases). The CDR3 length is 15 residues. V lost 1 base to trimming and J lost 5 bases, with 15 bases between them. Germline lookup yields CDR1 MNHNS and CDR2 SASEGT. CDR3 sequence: CASSEGSAGRHEQYF. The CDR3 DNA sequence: TGTGCCAGCAGTGAAGGCTCCGCGGGCAGGCACGAGCAGTACTTC.

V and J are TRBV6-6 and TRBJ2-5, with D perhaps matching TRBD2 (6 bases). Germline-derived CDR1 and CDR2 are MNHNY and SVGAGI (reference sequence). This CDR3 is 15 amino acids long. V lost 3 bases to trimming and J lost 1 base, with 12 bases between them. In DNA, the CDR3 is TGTGCCAGCAGTTATTATGCGGGGACCCAAGAGACCCAGTACTTC. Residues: CASSYYAGTQETQYF.

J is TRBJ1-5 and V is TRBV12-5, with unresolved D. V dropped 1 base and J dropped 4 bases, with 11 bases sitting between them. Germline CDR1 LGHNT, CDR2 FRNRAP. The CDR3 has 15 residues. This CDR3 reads CASGLDREVNQPQHF. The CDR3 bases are TGTGCTAGTGGTTTGGATAGGGAGGTGAATCAGCCCCAGCATTTT.

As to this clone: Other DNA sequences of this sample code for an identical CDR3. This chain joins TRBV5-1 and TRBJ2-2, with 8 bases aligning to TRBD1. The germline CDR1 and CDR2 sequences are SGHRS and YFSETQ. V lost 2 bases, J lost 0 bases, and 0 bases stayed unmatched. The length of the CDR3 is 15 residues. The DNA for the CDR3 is TGCGCCAGCAGCTTACAGGGGGCGAACACCGGGGAGCTGTTTTTT. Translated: CASSLQGANTGELFF.

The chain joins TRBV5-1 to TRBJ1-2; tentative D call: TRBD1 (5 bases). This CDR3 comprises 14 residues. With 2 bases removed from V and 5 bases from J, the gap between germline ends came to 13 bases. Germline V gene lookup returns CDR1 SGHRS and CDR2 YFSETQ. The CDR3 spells CASSFDRSLYGYTF. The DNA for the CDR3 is TGCGCCAGCAGCTTCGACAGAAGTTTATATGGCTACACCTTC.

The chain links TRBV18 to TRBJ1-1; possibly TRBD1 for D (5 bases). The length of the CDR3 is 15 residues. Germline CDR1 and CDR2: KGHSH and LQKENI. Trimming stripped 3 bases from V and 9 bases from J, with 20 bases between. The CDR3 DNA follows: TGTGCCAGCTCACCGGGGGGAAGTGGGGAGTGGAAAGCTTTCTTT. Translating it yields CASSPGGSGEWKAFF.